The rows below give T cell receptor beta chains drawn from one sample of a study of blood T cell repertoires in COVID-19. Data came from immunoSEQ multiplex PCR; TCRdb stores just in-frame clones and leaves some out. The data show roughly 380,000 clones, roughly nine tenths seen once. Sequences were obtained from peripheral blood. Receptors originate from a woman aged 60-75 years with COVID-19, enrolled during active disease. CDR3s include the opening cysteine and the closing phenylalanine or tryptophan. Each record gives: V gene, D gene, clone size, J gene, CDR3 DNA, CDR3 protein. A D gene is named only where the DNA matches it firmly. The listing skips clone size in some rows; elsewhere it reads once, few, many or a size class.

v_gene: TRBV11-2; d_gene: -; abundance: -; j_gene: TRBJ1-6; CDR3nt: TGTGCCAGCAGCTTTAGCAATTCACCCCTCCACTTT; CDR3aa: CASSFSNSPLHF
v_gene: TRBV5-1; d_gene: TRBD1; abundance: -; j_gene: TRBJ1-1; CDR3nt: TGCGCCAGCAGCCAAAGGGACAGCCAACAGGCGCAAGGGAAAGCTTTCTTT; CDR3aa: CASSQRDSQQAQGKAFF
v_gene: TRBV5-1; d_gene: TRBD2; abundance: -; j_gene: TRBJ2-7; CDR3nt: TGCGCCAGCAGTCCTAGACCAGCCCGGGGCCTAGCGGGGAACGAGCAGTACTTC; CDR3aa: CASSPRPARGLAGNEQYF
v_gene: TRBV6-5; d_gene: -; abundance: -; j_gene: TRBJ1-5; CDR3nt: TGTGCCAGCAGTCAACATCCCAATCAGCCCCAGCATTTT; CDR3aa: CASSQHPNQPQHF
v_gene: TRBV5-1; d_gene: -; abundance: -; j_gene: TRBJ1-1; CDR3nt: TGCGCCAGCAGCTTGGTTGGACAGAACACTGAAGCTTTCTTT; CDR3aa: CASSLVGQNTEAFF
v_gene: TRBV25-1; d_gene: -; abundance: -; j_gene: TRBJ2-1; CDR3nt: TGTGCCAGCAGTGCTGGCTTTTTGTACAATGAGCAGTTCTTC; CDR3aa: CASSAGFLYNEQFF
v_gene: TRBV7-9; d_gene: TRBD1; abundance: -; j_gene: TRBJ1-4; CDR3nt: TGTGCCAGCAGCGACAGACAGGGGCACGAAAAACTGTTTTTT; CDR3aa: CASSDRQGHEKLFF
v_gene: TRBV7-9; d_gene: -; abundance: -; j_gene: TRBJ1-2; CDR3nt: TGTGCCAGCAGCTTAGTAGGGGGTGGCTACACCTTC; CDR3aa: CASSLVGGGYTF
v_gene: TRBV5-1; d_gene: -; abundance: -; j_gene: TRBJ1-6; CDR3nt: TGCGCCAGCAGCTCTAGGGAGGGTTCGGATTCACCCCTCCACTTT; CDR3aa: CASSSREGSDSPLHF
v_gene: TRBV25-1; d_gene: -; abundance: -; j_gene: TRBJ1-4; CDR3nt: TGTGCCAGCAGTGTAGGTGCGGATGAAAAACTGTTTTTT; CDR3aa: CASSVGADEKLFF
v_gene: TRBV7-8; d_gene: -; abundance: -; j_gene: TRBJ2-2; CDR3nt: TGTGCCAGCAGCTCGACAGAGAACACCGGGGAGCTGTTTTTT; CDR3aa: CASSSTENTGELFF
v_gene: TRBV29-1; d_gene: -; abundance: once; j_gene: TRBJ2-4; CDR3nt: TGCAGCGTTGAAGATCAGGTTGTAGCCAAAAACATTCAGTACTTC; CDR3aa: CSVEDQVVAKNIQYF
v_gene: TRBV5-6; d_gene: -; abundance: -; j_gene: TRBJ1-5; CDR3nt: TGTGCCAGCAGCTTGAGGGGGAGCAATCAGCCCCAGCATTTT; CDR3aa: CASSLRGSNQPQHF
v_gene: TRBV29-1; d_gene: -; abundance: -; j_gene: TRBJ2-7; CDR3nt: TGCAGCGTTGTTGCTCGGTCGGCCTTTGCGGAACCCGCCTACGAGCAGTACTTC; CDR3aa: CSVVARSAFAEPAYEQYF
v_gene: TRBV12-5; d_gene: -; abundance: -; j_gene: TRBJ1-6; CDR3nt: TGTGCTAGTGGCCCATTTGGGGGCAATTCACCCCTCCACTTT; CDR3aa: CASGPFGGNSPLHF
v_gene: TRBV5-3; d_gene: TRBD1; abundance: -; j_gene: TRBJ1-6; CDR3nt: TGTGCCAGAAGCTTCCGGGACAGAAATTCACCCCTCCACTTT; CDR3aa: CARSFRDRNSPLHF
v_gene: TRBV9; d_gene: -; abundance: -; j_gene: TRBJ1-1; CDR3nt: TGTGCCAGCAGCTCCCGGTCGACAGACCTGAACACTGAAGCTTTCTTT; CDR3aa: CASSSRSTDLNTEAFF
v_gene: TRBV5-4; d_gene: TRBD1; abundance: -; j_gene: TRBJ2-3; CDR3nt: TGTGCCAGCAGTAGACAGGGGGCAACAGATACGCAGTATTTT; CDR3aa: CASSRQGATDTQYF
v_gene: TRBV12-3/TRBV12-4; d_gene: -; abundance: -; j_gene: TRBJ1-1; CDR3nt: TGTGCCACCACGCCCCAAGAAAGCGCTGAAGCTTTCTTT; CDR3aa: CATTPQESAEAFF
v_gene: TRBV25-1; d_gene: -; abundance: -; j_gene: TRBJ2-5; CDR3nt: TGTGCCAGCAGTCAAAGAGCGGAGACCCAGTACTTC; CDR3aa: CASSQRAETQYF
v_gene: TRBV19; d_gene: TRBD1; abundance: -; j_gene: TRBJ1-6; CDR3nt: TGTGCCAGTAGTATGACAGGGGAATCACCCCTCCACTTT; CDR3aa: CASSMTGESPLHF